Each of the 24 T cell receptor beta chains below was sequenced from the same sample in a study of blood T cells in healthy people across ages. Then a second PCR, running about 6 to 12 cycles, was carried out with a sample-barcoded 5' primer and a J-beta primer mix. TCRdb re-analysed the 5' RACE reads in MiXCR, keeping a single row per CDR3 protein. The repertoire holds about 400,000 distinct CDR3 sequences, with more than 45% as singletons. The sample taken for sequencing was blood. Source of these receptors: a man aged 60-69 years in good health.

The chain links TRBV28 to TRBJ2-3; D is uncertain. Trimming took off 5 bases at V and 2 bases at J, with 11 bases between the two ends. The germline V gene encodes CDR1 MDHEN and CDR2 SYDVKM. There are 14 residues in the CDR3. CDR3 sequence: CASSVTGTTDTQYF. For the CDR3, the DNA is TGTGCCAGCAGTGTCACTGGAACCACAGATACGCAGTATTTT.

J is TRBJ2-6 and V is TRBV20-1; D is possibly TRBD2 (5 bases). The CDR3 totals 15 residues. V gave up 2 bases and J gave up 0 bases, with 8 bases separating them. Germline values: CDR1 DFQATT, CDR2 SNEGSKA (reference sequence). In nucleotides, the CDR3 is TGCAGTGCTAGATTGGGGAGCTCTGGGGCCAACGTCCTGACTTTC. Encoded protein: CSARLGSSGANVLTF.

The chain has TRBV7-6 and TRBJ2-1, with 11 bases that match TRBD2. The germline CDR1 and CDR2 sequences are SGHVS and FNYEAQ. The CDR3 has 15 amino acids. V shed 5 bases, J shed 10 bases, and the junction held 10 bases outside the gene matches. The chain's CDR3 is CASSPIAGGTYEQFF. For the CDR3, the DNA is TGTGCCAGCAGCCCTATAGCGGGAGGGACCTACGAGCAGTTCTTC.

The chain uses TRBV6-2 or TRBV6-3 and TRBJ2-7; D not resolved. In germline, CDR1 is MNHEY, CDR2 SVGEGT. There are 12 residues in the CDR3. Trimming took off 4 bases at V and 0 bases at J, with 4 bases between the two ends. CDR3 loop: CASSSHSYEQYF. The CDR3, as DNA: TGTGCCAGCAGTTCCCACTCCTACGAGCAGTACTTC.

There are a few counts of this clonotype. The chain recombines TRBV28 with TRBJ1-2; TRBD1 is a possible D gene (5 bases). Germline CDR1 MDHEN, CDR2 SYDVKM. V was cut by 5 bases and J by 2 bases, with 15 bases left in between. This CDR3 comprises 15 residues. The CDR3 spells CASSTPGGVNYGYTF. CDR3 in DNA: TGTGCCAGCAGTACGCCTGGGGGGGTAAACTATGGCTACACCTTC.

The J gene is TRBJ1-1, the V gene TRBV15; unclear D gene. Germline CDR1 and CDR2: LNHNV and YYDKDF (reference sequence). V gave up 6 bases and J gave up 4 bases, with 12 bases separating them. There are 13 residues in the CDR3. The CDR3 bases are TGTGCCACCAGAGGACCGACGGGCACTGAAGCTTTCTTT. The encoded protein is CATRGPTGTEAFF.

The J gene is TRBJ2-1, the V gene TRBV2, with 7 positions matching TRBD1. This CDR3 is 14 amino acids long. Germline-derived CDR1 and CDR2 are SNHLY and FYNNEI. The J segment lost 1 base and the V segment lost 8 bases, leaving 5 bases of the junction unmatched. The CDR3 DNA is TGTGCCAGCCATAGACAGGGATCCTACAATGAGCAGTTCTTC. Its translation is CASHRQGSYNEQFF.

This clonotype was detected a few times. The chain has TRBV11-2 and TRBJ2-1; TRBD1 might be the D (5 bases). CDR3 length: 11 residues. CDR1 and CDR2 (germline): SGHAT, FQNNGV. V was pared by 2 bases and J by 10 bases, with 6 bases between. CDR3 nucleotide sequence: TGTGCCAGCAGCTTATGGGGCGAGCAGTTCTTC. As protein: CASSLWGEQFF.

This clonotype has at least ten counts. V usage is TRBV7-3 and J usage is TRBJ2-7; D is perhaps TRBD2 (6 bases). Per the germline V gene, CDR1 is SGHTA and CDR2 is FQGTGA. V was clipped by 6 bases and J by 4 bases, with 13 bases between them. This CDR3 comprises 13 residues. The CDR3 spells CASSLTSQYEQYF. The CDR3 DNA reads as TGTGCCAGCAGTCTCACTAGCCAGTACGAGCAGTACTTC.

The rearrangement uses TRBV6-5 and TRBJ2-7; 10 positions match TRBD1. Losses at the gene ends were 2 bases for V and 6 bases for J; bases not matched to a gene: 7. This CDR3 is built from 15 residues. Germline V gene sequence: CDR1 MNHEY, CDR2 SVGAGI. CDR3 DNA: TGTGCCAGCAGTTACGTGGACAGGGGGAGTAGCGAGCAGTACTTC. Protein product: CASSYVDRGSSEQYF.

This clonotype was observed a handful of times. The chain joins TRBV10-3 to TRBJ2-5, with 11 nucleotides matching TRBD2. This CDR3 region has 18 residues. J was trimmed by 4 bases and V by 6 bases; bases with no gene match: 16. Germline lookup yields CDR1 ENHRY and CDR2 SYGVKD. The CDR3 reads CAISNRGSGGAGIETQYF. In DNA, the CDR3 is TGTGCCATCAGCAACAGGGGTAGCGGGGGGGCCGGAATAGAGACCCAGTACTTC.

Turning to this clonotype: This may stem from a read error, because a much larger clone lies one nucleotide away. The V and J genes are TRBV4-2 and TRBJ1-2; 7 bases fit TRBD1. Germline CDR1 LGHNA, CDR2 YNFKEQ. The CDR3 length is 16 residues. CDR3 in DNA: TGTGCCAGCAGCCAAGATAAGGGCAGGGGGAAGGATGGCCACACCTTC. Its protein product is CASSQDKGRGKDGHTF.

In this sample, this clonotype turned up once. The V call is TRBV9, the J call TRBJ1-1; 8 positions agree with TRBD1. The CDR3 is 14 amino acids. V lost 7 bases and J lost 4; bases outside the gene matches: 9. The germline CDR1 and CDR2 sequences are SGDLS and YYNGEE. The CDR3 reads CASGRTGFSTEAFF. CDR3 nucleotides: TGTGCCAGCGGGAGGACAGGGTTTTCCACTGAAGCTTTCTTT.

The chain has TRBV3-1 and TRBJ1-2, with D uncertain. The length of the CDR3 is 14 residues. The V and J ends lost 3 bases and 7 bases respectively, with 15 bases between them. The V gene's germline CDR1 is LGHDT and CDR2 YNNKEL (reference sequence). The CDR3 spells CASSHRAVYGGYTF. CDR3 coding DNA: TGTGCCAGCAGCCATCGGGCCGTTTATGGTGGCTACACCTTC. The complete variable domain, with remaining parts taken from reference TRBV3-1 and TRBJ1-2, reads DTAVSQTPKYLVTQMGNDKSIKCEQNLGHDTMYWYKQDSKKFLKIMFSYNNKELIINETVPNRFSPKSPDKAHLNLHINSLELGDSAVYFCASSHRAVYGGYTFGSGTRLTVV.

Only a few counts were recorded for this clonotype. The CDR3 loop is CASSLAGGSVGEQYF. The CDR3 bases are TGTGCCAGCAGCTTAGCGGGAGGCTCGGTAGGTGAGCAGTACTTC. V and J are TRBV7-9 and TRBJ2-7, with D tentatively TRBD2 (6 bases). In germline, CDR1 is SEHNR, CDR2 FQNEAQ (reference sequence). Trimming removed 0 bases from V and 7 bases from J, with 16 bases in between. This CDR3 region has 15 residues.

The J gene is TRBJ1-5, the V gene TRBV29-1, with D perhaps matching TRBD1 (5 bases). The CDR3 length is 14 residues. Trimming took off 6 bases at V and 3 bases at J, with 15 bases between the two ends. Per germline, CDR1 SQVTM and CDR2 ANQGSEA. The CDR3 region is CSVSGTTDNQPQHF. In DNA form, the CDR3 reads TGCAGCGTATCCGGGACGACGGACAATCAGCCCCAGCATTTT.

This sequence joins TRBV6-2 or TRBV6-3 and TRBJ2-1, with a possible D match to TRBD2 (6 bases). The CDR3 totals 15 residues. Trimming removed 5 bases at V and 6 bases at J, with 17 bases between. Germline V gives CDR1 MNHEY, CDR2 SVGEGT. CDR3 coding DNA: TGTGCCAGCAGTGCCGGGCTAGCGCAGACCAATGAGCAGTTCTTC. Residues: CASSAGLAQTNEQFF.

The chain has TRBV20-1 and TRBJ2-1, with 10 nucleotides matching TRBD1. Unmatched junction bases numbered 7, after V lost 5 bases and J lost 3 bases. Germline CDR1 DFQATT, CDR2 SNEGSKA (reference sequence). The CDR3 totals 15 residues. In nucleotides, the CDR3 is TGCAGTGCTCCTGGCCGGACAGGGGGCTACAATGAGCAGTTCTTC. Translated: CSAPGRTGGYNEQFF.

The rearrangement uses TRBV14 and TRBJ1-1; no reliable D call. This CDR3 is built from 13 residues. CDR1 SGHDN and CDR2 FVKESK come from the germline V gene. Trimming cost V 1 base and J 7 bases, with 10 bases left between them. The CDR3 sequence is CASSQVQGSEAFF. Written as DNA, the CDR3 is TGTGCCAGCAGCCAAGTGCAAGGTAGTGAAGCTTTCTTT.

The V gene is TRBV6-2 or TRBV6-3, the J gene TRBJ2-1; 11 nucleotides align to TRBD2. The CDR3 runs to 15 residues. CDR1 MNHEY and CDR2 SVGEGT come from the germline V gene. The V gene end was trimmed by 5 bases and the J gene end by 8 bases; junction bases not matched to a gene: 8. CDR3 in DNA: TGTGCCAGCAGTACCGGGACTAGCGGAAGCGATGAGCAGTTCTTC. This translates into CASSTGTSGSDEQFF.

A few counts support this clonotype. The chain is built from TRBV7-9 and TRBJ1-1, with 7 bases identical to TRBD1. The germline V gene encodes CDR1 SEHNR and CDR2 FQNEAQ (reference sequence). The V and J ends lost 3 bases and 1 base, in that order; junction bases with no gene match: 5. This CDR3 comprises 15 residues. The CDR3: CASSLRQGGNTEAFF. DNA for the CDR3: TGTGCCAGCAGCTTGCGCCAGGGGGGGAACACTGAAGCTTTCTTT.

This chain links TRBV20-1 with TRBJ1-2, with D perhaps TRBD1 (5 bases). The CDR3 covers 12 residues. The ends were cut back, 6 bases at V and 5 bases at J, with 13 bases in the middle. Germline lookup yields CDR1 DFQATT and CDR2 SNEGSKA (reference sequence). The CDR3 DNA follows: TGCAGTGCCCCAGGGTGGGATTATGGCTACACCTTC. Protein sequence: CSAPGWDYGYTF.

This clonotype was counted between two and nine times. The rearrangement joins TRBV27 to TRBJ2-4; a possible D gene is TRBD2 (6 bases). This CDR3 contains 16 residues. V lost 5 bases and J lost 3, with 17 bases in between. Germline CDR1 and CDR2: MNHEY and SMNVEV (reference sequence). The CDR3 reads CASSLQVGGFKNIQYF. The DNA of the CDR3 is TGTGCCAGCAGTCTACAGGTGGGGGGTTTCAAAAACATTCAGTACTTC.

The gene calls are TRBV6-7 and TRBJ2-7, with a possible D match to TRBD1 (6 bases). TRBV6-7 is treated as an ORF (open reading frame) with a function not yet certain. The CDR3 runs to 14 residues. Between the trimmed V and J ends, which lost 5 bases and 0 bases, there was a span of 11 bases. The CDR3 nucleotides are TGTGCCAGCAGTGGACAGTGTCGCTCCTACGAGCAGTACTTC. It translates to CASSGQCRSYEQYF.